The rows below give T cell receptor beta chains drawn from one sample of a study of response to subunit inactivated influenza vaccine. TCRdb analysed the RT-PCR reads with MiXCR anew, one entry per CDR3 protein. Here the sample spans 300,000 to 350,000 distinct CDR3 sequences, roughly a fifth being singletons. Sequenced material: PBMCs from blood, taken roughly 20 months after vaccination. The receptor set was obtained from a man aged 50 to 69 who received an inactivated influenza vaccine. The CDR3 runs from the conserved cysteine through the conserved F or W. The D gene is left open where the match is weak. A clone size is listed for some rows: how often the clone was seen (once, few, many), or a class if it is expanded.

clone size	D gene	J gene	V gene	CDR3 protein	CDR3 DNA
few	.	TRBJ1-1	TRBV19	CASSIDRLQMNTEAFF	TGTGCCAGTAGTATCGACAGGTTACAAATGAACACTGAAGCTTTCTTT
few	.	TRBJ2-5	TRBV14	CASSRDRSRGETQYF	TGTGCCAGCAGCCGAGACAGGTCCCGAGGGGAGACCCAGTACTTC
.	.	TRBJ1-5	TRBV6-2/TRBV6-3	CASSSSPDLSAQHF	TGTGCCAGCAGCTCCTCCCCCGACCTATCAGCCCAGCATTTT
few	TRBD2	TRBJ2-3	TRBV18	CASSPQLKGGTSEGNTQYF	TGTGCCAGCTCACCACAATTAAAAGGCGGGACTAGCGAGGGAAATACGCAGTATTTT
.	.	TRBJ1-1	TRBV11-2	CAGSPGRGGTEAFF	TGTGCCGGCAGCCCCGGGAGGGGTGGGACTGAAGCTTTCTTT
.	TRBD2	TRBJ2-1	TRBV12-3/TRBV12-4	CASSPLNPPSGTANEQFF	TGTGCCAGCAGTCCCCTAAACCCCCCTAGCGGGACGGCCAATGAGCAGTTCTTC
.	TRBD2	TRBJ2-7	TRBV6-6	CASEGGPGEQYF	TGTGCCAGCGAGGGAGGGCCGGGCGAGCAGTACTTC
.	.	TRBJ1-6	TRBV6-2/TRBV6-3	CASNFGLTVYNSPLHF	TGTGCCAGCAACTTTGGATTAACCGTATATAATTCACCCCTCCACTTT
.	.	TRBJ2-5	TRBV12-3/TRBV12-4	CASSLFLGGETQYF	TGTGCCAGCAGTCTATTCCTTGGGGGGGAGACCCAGTACTTC
few	.	TRBJ1-1	TRBV5-1	CASSQSGSEAFF	TGCGCCAGCAGCCAATCGGGGAGTGAAGCTTTCTTT
.	.	TRBJ2-2	TRBV5-1	CASQVRPNPDTGELFF	TGCGCCAGCCAGGTGCGACCCAACCCGGACACCGGGGAGCTGTTTTTT
few	.	TRBJ1-1	TRBV9	CASSVEEGMAFF	TGTGCCAGCAGCGTAGAGGAGGGAATGGCTTTCTTT
.	.	TRBJ2-2	TRBV9	CASSPGDRELFF	TGTGCCAGCAGCCCGGGGGACAGGGAGCTGTTTTTT
many	.	TRBJ1-1	TRBV3-1	CASSQGQGNTEAFF	TGTGCCAGCAGCCAAGGGCAGGGGAACACTGAAGCTTTCTTT
many	.	TRBJ1-1	TRBV3-1	CASSQQSEAFF	TGTGCCAGCAGCCAACAGAGTGAAGCTTTCTTT
.	TRBD2	TRBJ2-7	TRBV6-2/TRBV6-3	CASSLTPSGRSYEQYF	TGTGCCAGCAGTCTCACCCCTAGCGGGAGGTCCTACGAGCAGTACTTC
few	TRBD2	TRBJ2-3	TRBV20-1	CSARDDKREGFHTQYF	TGCAGTGCTAGAGATGATAAGCGGGAGGGGTTCCATACGCAGTATTTT
few	.	TRBJ1-2	TRBV12-3/TRBV12-4	CASSAATGTIHYGYTF	TGTGCCAGCAGTGCCGCGACCGGGACAATTCACTATGGCTACACCTTC
.	TRBD2	TRBJ2-1	TRBV11-2	CASSWGASGSSYNEQFF	TGTGCCAGCAGCTGGGGGGCTAGCGGGAGCTCCTACAATGAGCAGTTCTTC
.	.	TRBJ2-7	TRBV7-9	CASSPGFWAEYEQYF	TGTGCCAGCAGCCCAGGTTTTTGGGCGGAATACGAGCAGTACTTC
.	.	TRBJ1-2	TRBV28	CASSAIRDFYGYTF	TGTGCCAGCAGTGCGATAAGGGATTTCTATGGCTACACCTTC
.	TRBD2	TRBJ2-1	TRBV4-3	CASSQDSRGRVNEQFF	TGCGCCAGCAGCCAAGATAGTCGAGGGAGGGTTAATGAGCAGTTCTTC
few	.	TRBJ1-1	TRBV28	CASSFFRENTEAFF	TGTGCCAGCAGTTTCTTTCGGGAAAACACTGAAGCTTTCTTT
.	TRBD2	TRBJ2-5	TRBV6-1	CASSQGLAALRETQYF	TGTGCCAGCAGTCAAGGACTAGCGGCCTTGCGGGAGACCCAGTACTTC
few	TRBD1	TRBJ2-4	TRBV5-1	CASSGDSPQAKNIQYF	TGCGCCAGCAGCGGGGACAGTCCTCAAGCCAAAAACATTCAGTACTTC
few	TRBD1	TRBJ2-7	TRBV12-3/TRBV12-4	CASSLHRRDSEQYF	TGTGCCAGCAGTTTACATCGCCGGGACAGCGAGCAGTACTTC
.	.	TRBJ2-3	TRBV7-2	CASSLGTWDTQYF	TGTGCCAGCAGCTTAGGGACGTGGGATACGCAGTATTTT
few	.	TRBJ1-6	TRBV6-6	CASGTQGNSPLHF	TGTGCCAGCGGAACACAGGGTAATTCACCCCTCCACTTT
.	.	TRBJ1-2	TRBV7-9	CASSLRSVGLYGYTF	TGTGCCAGCAGCTTACGGAGTGTCGGGCTCTATGGCTACACCTTC
.	.	TRBJ2-7	TRBV7-2	CASSSQGPYEQYF	TGTGCCAGCAGCTCACAGGGTCCCTACGAGCAGTACTTC
.	.	TRBJ1-1	TRBV5-6	CASSSPGSGIEAFF	TGTGCCAGCAGCTCCCCAGGCAGCGGGATTGAAGCTTTCTTT
.	TRBD1	TRBJ2-5	TRBV6-1	CASRGDRGQVTQYF	TGTGCCAGCAGGGGAGACAGGGGACAAGTGACCCAGTACTTC
many	.	TRBJ1-2	TRBV6-2/TRBV6-3	CASSYYNYGYTF	TGTGCCAGCAGTTACTACAACTATGGCTACACCTTC
.	.	TRBJ1-5	TRBV2	CASSQTGKASNQPQHF	TGTGCCAGCAGTCAGACCGGGAAAGCAAGCAATCAGCCCCAGCATTTT
.	TRBD1	TRBJ2-7	TRBV20-1	CSASGTGAGEQYF	TGCAGTGCTTCCGGGACAGGGGCTGGAGAGCAGTACTTC
many	.	TRBJ2-5	TRBV24-1	CATSDLHTPQETQYF	TGTGCCACCAGTGATTTGCACACTCCACAAGAGACCCAGTACTTC
once	TRBD1	TRBJ2-1	TRBV6-5	CASSSYRGSSYNEQFF	TGTGCCAGCAGTTCATACAGGGGGTCCTCCTACAATGAGCAGTTCTTC
many	TRBD1	TRBJ1-3	TRBV29-1	CSVMTGGSGNTIYF	TGCAGCGTTATGACAGGGGGGTCTGGAAACACCATATATTTT
few	.	TRBJ2-1	TRBV5-4	CASSSTGGGGDNEQFF	TGTGCCAGCAGCTCGACCGGAGGAGGGGGTGACAATGAGCAGTTCTTC
few	TRBD2	TRBJ2-1	TRBV28	CASSLWKSGGTSYNEQFF	TGTGCCAGCAGTTTATGGAAAAGCGGGGGGACCTCCTACAATGAGCAGTTCTTC